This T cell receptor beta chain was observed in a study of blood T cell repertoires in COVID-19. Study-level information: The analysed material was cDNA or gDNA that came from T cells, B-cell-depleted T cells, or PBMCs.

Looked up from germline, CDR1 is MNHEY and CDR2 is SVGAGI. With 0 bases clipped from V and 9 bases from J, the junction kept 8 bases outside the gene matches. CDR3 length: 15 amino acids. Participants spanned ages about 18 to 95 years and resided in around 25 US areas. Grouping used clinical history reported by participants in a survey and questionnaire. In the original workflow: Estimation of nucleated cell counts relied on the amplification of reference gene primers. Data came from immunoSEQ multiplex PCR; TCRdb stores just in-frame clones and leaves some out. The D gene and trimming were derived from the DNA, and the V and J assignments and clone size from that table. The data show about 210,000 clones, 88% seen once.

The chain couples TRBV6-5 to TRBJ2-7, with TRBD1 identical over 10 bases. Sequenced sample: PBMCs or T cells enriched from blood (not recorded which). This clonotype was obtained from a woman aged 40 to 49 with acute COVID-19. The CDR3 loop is CASSYSRQGACGQYV. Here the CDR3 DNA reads TGTGCCAGCAGTTACTCGAGACAGGGGGCGTGCGGGCAGTACGTC.